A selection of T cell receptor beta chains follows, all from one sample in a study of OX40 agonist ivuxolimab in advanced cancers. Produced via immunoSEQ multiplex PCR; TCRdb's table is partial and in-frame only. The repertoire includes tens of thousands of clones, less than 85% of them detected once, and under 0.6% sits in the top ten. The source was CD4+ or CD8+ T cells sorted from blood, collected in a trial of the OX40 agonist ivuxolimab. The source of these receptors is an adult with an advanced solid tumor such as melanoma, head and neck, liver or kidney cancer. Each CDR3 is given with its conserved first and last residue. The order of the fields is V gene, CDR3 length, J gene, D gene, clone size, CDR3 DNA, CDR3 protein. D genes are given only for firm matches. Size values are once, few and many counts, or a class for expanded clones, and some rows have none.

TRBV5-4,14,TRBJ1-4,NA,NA,TGTGCCAGCAGCTTTGGGACATCTAATGAAAAACTGTTTTTT,CASSFGTSNEKLFF
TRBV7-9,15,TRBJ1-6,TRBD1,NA,TGTGCCAGCAGCCGTCTGACAGGGGGTGATTCACCCCTCCACTTT,CASSRLTGGDSPLHF
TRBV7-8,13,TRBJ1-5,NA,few,TGTGCCAGCAGCTTGGGGTTGGGGCAGCCCCAGCATTTT,CASSLGLGQPQHF
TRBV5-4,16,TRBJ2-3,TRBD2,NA,TGTGCCAGCAGCTTGGATCTAGCGGGAGGGATAGATACGCAGTATTTT,CASSLDLAGGIDTQYF
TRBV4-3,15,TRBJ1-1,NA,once,TGCGCCAGCAGCCAAGATTTGGGGGAACGTATTGAAGCTTTCTTT,CASSQDLGERIEAFF
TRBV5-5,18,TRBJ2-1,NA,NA,TGTGCCAGCAGTATAAGACCCGGCAGGGAGATAAGCTACAATGAGCAGTTCTTC,CASSIRPGREISYNEQFF
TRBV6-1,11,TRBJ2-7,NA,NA,TGTGCCAGCAGTGAAGAGGGCGAGCAGTACTTC,CASSEEGEQYF
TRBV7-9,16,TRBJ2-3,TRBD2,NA,TGTGCCAGCAGCTACGCCGGAGGGACTAGAACAGATACGCAGTATTTT,CASSYAGGTRTDTQYF
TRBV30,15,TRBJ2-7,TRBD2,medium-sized,TGTGCCTGGACCCGGGGACTAGCGGGAGGCAACGAGCAGTACTTC,CAWTRGLAGGNEQYF
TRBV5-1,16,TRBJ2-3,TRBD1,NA,TGCGCCAGCAGCGGTGGGACAGCCTCTAGCACAGATACGCAGTATTTT,CASSGGTASSTDTQYF
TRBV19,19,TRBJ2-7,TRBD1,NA,TGTGCCAGTAGTATAGTGTTCAGTATGAGAGGGACAGGAGGCTACGAGCAGTACTTC,CASSIVFSMRGTGGYEQYF
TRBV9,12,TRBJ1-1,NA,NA,TGTGCCAGCAGCACCAGAGAAAATGAAGCTTTCTTT,CASSTRENEAFF
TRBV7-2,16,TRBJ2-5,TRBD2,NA,TGTGCCAGCAGTCCTCAGACTAGCGGGAGTGGAGAGACCCAGTACTTC,CASSPQTSGSGETQYF
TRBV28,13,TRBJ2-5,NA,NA,TGTGCCAGCAGTTTATGGGCAGAGGAGACCCAGTACTTC,CASSLWAEETQYF
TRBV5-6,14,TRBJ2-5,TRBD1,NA,TGTGCCAGCAGTAACAGGGGGTACCAAGAGACCCAGTACTTC,CASSNRGYQETQYF
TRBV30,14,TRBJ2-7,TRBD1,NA,TGTGCCTGGAGACCGACAGGGGGCTCCTACGAGCAGTACTTC,CAWRPTGGSYEQYF
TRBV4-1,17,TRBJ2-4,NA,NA,TGCGCCAGCAGCCCGGGCTGGGCGGAACTAGCCAAAAACATTCAGTACTTC,CASSPGWAELAKNIQYF
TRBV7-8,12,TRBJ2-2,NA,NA,TGTGCCAGCAGCTTAGACACCGGGGAGCTGTTTTTT,CASSLDTGELFF
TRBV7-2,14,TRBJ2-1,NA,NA,TGTGCCAGCAGCCTGGATTTAGATTCCAATGAGCAGTTCTTC,CASSLDLDSNEQFF
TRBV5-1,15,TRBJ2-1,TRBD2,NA,TGCGCCAGCAGCTTGTTTGCGGGAGACCTGAATGAGCAGTTCTTC,CASSLFAGDLNEQFF
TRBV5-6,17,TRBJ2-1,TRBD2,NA,TGTGCCAGCAGCCCCCCCGAGGCGGGGGAAGTCTACAATGAGCAGTTCTTC,CASSPPEAGEVYNEQFF
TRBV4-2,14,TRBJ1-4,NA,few,TGTGCCAGCAGCCCCGGGAACAGGAATGAAAAACTGTTTTTT,CASSPGNRNEKLFF
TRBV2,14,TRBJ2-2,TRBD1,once,TGTGCCAGCATCACAGGGGAAGACACCGGGGAGCTGTTTTTT,CASITGEDTGELFF
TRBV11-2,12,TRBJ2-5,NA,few,TGTGCCAGCAGCTTAAATGCAGAGACCCAGTACTTC,CASSLNAETQYF
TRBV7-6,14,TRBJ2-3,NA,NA,TGTGCCAGCAGCTCCCCGACGGGGGCAGATACGCAGTATTTT,CASSSPTGADTQYF
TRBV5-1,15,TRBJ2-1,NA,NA,TGCGCCAGCAAGCTGACCTCGGTCCCCTACAATGAGCAGTTCTTC,CASKLTSVPYNEQFF
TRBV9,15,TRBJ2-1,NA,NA,TGTGCCAGCAGCGTAGTGGGTAGCGCGGACAATGAGCAGTTCTTC,CASSVVGSADNEQFF
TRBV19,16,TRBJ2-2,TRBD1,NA,TGTGCCAGTAGTATCGGGTCGACAGGGAGTACCGGGGAGCTGTTTTTT,CASSIGSTGSTGELFF
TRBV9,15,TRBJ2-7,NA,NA,TGTGCCAGCAGCGTAGGATTAGCGGATTTCTACGAGCAGTACTTC,CASSVGLADFYEQYF